This TCR beta chain was found in a study of blood T cell repertoires in COVID-19. On the study more broadly: Researchers got acute and convalescent COVID-19 samples from the United States, Italy and Spain. T cells, B-cell-depleted T cells, or PBMCs supplied cDNA or gDNA.

Original analysis: Estimation of nucleated cell counts was performed using reference gene primer amplification. Using immunoSEQ multiplex PCR, the repertoire was profiled, and TCRdb retains in-frame clones only, with some absent. From that table come the V and J calls and clone size; the DNA was used to work out D and trimming. The table shows 200,000 to 300,000 clones, with approximately 84% occurring only once. Germline CDR1 reads SGHVS; CDR2 reads FQNEAQ. The J segment lost 5 bases and the V segment lost 8 bases, leaving 3 bases of the junction unmatched. The CDR3 is 13 residues long. The sequenced sample was peripheral blood. The genes are TRBV7-8 and TRBJ2-2, with 9 bases lining up with TRBD2. This sequence was found in a man between 45 and 60 years old with acute or convalescent COVID-19. CDR3 loop: CASRSGRTGELFF. CDR3 DNA: TGTGCCAGCCGAAGCGGGAGGACCGGGGAGCTGTTTTTT.